This TCR beta chain was identified in a study of identical twins. In TCRdb, the 5' RACE reads were re-called with MiXCR into one record per CDR3 protein. Seen here are more than 600,000 distinct CDR3 sequences, about 20% observed once, and the top ten hold about an eighth. There are 14 residues in the CDR3. J lost 4 bases, V lost 5 bases, and 7 bases had no gene match. Germline CDR1 is SGHTA and CDR2 is FQGNSA. The sample was also reused in another study, on T cells expressing NK-cell markers.

Input material: PBMCs. The V and J genes are TRBV7-2 and TRBJ1-2, with 7 bases lining up with TRBD1. This clonotype was obtained from a woman aged 18-30 years in good health. CDR3 DNA sequence: TGTGCCAGCAGCCCAGGGGGGGGCCCCTATGGCTACACCTTC. Its protein is CASSPGGGPYGYTF.